This T cell receptor (beta chain) derives from a study of T-cell reconstitution after alpha-beta-depleted transplantation in children. Molecular barcoding with unique molecular identifiers was used for the TCRbeta library. MiXCR, applied by TCRdb to the PCR reads, yields one record per CDR3 protein. The top ten hold 4.5% to 6% of the sample, which has 450,000 to 500,000 distinct CDR3 sequences, under 15% seen once. This CDR3 has 14 amino acids. Unmatched junction bases numbered 13, after V lost 8 bases and J lost 11 bases. The input for sequencing was PBMCs from the stem cell graft donor, taken from the stem cell graft. This rearrangement joins TRBV12-3 or TRBV12-4 to TRBJ1-5; the match to TRBD1 covers 9 bases. The sequence derives from a human donor who donated a stem cell graft to a child with combined immunodeficiency. CDR3 in amino acids: CASRHRGLGSTQHF. Here the CDR3 DNA reads TGTGCCAGCCGGCACAGGGGGCTGGGGTCGACCCAGCATTTT.